This TCR beta chain stems from a study of response to subunit inactivated influenza vaccine. This clonotype appeared a single time. The V gene lost 2 bases and the J gene lost 2 bases, with 13 bases spanning the gap. Germline V gene lookup returns CDR1 DFQATT and CDR2 SNEGSKA (reference sequence). This CDR3 is 14 amino acids long. TCRdb re-analysed the RT-PCR reads in MiXCR, keeping a single row per CDR3 protein. The table shows 450,000 to 550,000 distinct CDR3 sequences, with about 25% occurring only once. Material: CD4+ T cells sorted from PBMCs, obtained around 5 days after vaccination. The chain couples TRBV20-1 to TRBJ2-7, with D tentatively TRBD2 (7 bases). The receptor comes from a man aged 45 to 65 who received an inactivated influenza vaccine. The chain's CDR3 is CSARKGEGPYEQYF. In DNA form, the CDR3 reads TGCAGTGCTAGAAAGGGGGAGGGCCCCTACGAGCAGTACTTC.